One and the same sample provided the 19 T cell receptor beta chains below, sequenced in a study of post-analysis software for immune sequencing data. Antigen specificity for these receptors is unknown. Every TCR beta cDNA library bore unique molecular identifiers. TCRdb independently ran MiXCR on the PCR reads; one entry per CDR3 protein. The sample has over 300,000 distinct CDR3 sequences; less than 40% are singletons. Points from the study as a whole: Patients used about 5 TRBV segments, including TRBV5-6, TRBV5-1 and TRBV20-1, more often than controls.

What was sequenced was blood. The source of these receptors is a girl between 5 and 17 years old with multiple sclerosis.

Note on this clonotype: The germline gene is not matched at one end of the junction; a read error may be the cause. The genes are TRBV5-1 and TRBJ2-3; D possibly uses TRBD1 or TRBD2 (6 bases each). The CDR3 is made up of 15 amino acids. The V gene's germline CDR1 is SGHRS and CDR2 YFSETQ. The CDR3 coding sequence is TGCGCCGGCAGCTTGGCCCGGGGGCAGGTAGATACGCAGTATTTT. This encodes CAGSLARGQVDTQYF.

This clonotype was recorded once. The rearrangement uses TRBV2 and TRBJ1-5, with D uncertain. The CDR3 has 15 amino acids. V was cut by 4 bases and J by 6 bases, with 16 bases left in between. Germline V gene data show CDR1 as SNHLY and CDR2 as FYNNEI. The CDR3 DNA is TGTGCCAGCAGTGGAGGTTTTGAGGAAGTTCAGCCCCAGCATTTT. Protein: CASSGGFEEVQPQHF. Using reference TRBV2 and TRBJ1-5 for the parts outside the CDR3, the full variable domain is EPEVTQTPSHQVTQMGQEVILRCVPISNHLYFYWYRQILGQKVEFLVSFYNNEISEKSEIFDDQFSVERPDGSNFTLKIRSTKLEDSAMYFCASSGGFEEVQPQHFGDGTRLSIL.

CDR3: CATSRVVTDAEQFF. CDR3 sequence (DNA): TGTGCCACCAGCAGAGTCGTAACAGACGCTGAGCAGTTCTTC. The chain employs TRBV15 and TRBJ2-1, with D unclear. Trimming stripped 1 base from V and 9 bases from J, with 13 bases between. The CDR3 has 14 amino acids. Looked up from germline, CDR1 is LNHNV and CDR2 is YYDKDF (reference sequence).

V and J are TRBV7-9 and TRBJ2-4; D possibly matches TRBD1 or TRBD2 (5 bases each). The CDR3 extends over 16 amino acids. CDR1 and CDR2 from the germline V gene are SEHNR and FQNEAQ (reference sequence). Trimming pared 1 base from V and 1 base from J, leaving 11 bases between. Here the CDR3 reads CASSLDRGVAKNIQYF. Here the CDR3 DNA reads TGTGCCAGCAGCTTAGACCGAGGGGTGGCCAAAAACATTCAGTACTTC.

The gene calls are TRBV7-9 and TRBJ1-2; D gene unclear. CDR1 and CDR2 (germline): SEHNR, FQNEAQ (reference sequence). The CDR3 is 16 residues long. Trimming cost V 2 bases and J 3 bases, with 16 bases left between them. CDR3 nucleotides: TGTGCCAGCAGCTTACTAGAGCGCCTCTACGACTATGGCTACACCTTC. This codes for CASSLLERLYDYGYTF.

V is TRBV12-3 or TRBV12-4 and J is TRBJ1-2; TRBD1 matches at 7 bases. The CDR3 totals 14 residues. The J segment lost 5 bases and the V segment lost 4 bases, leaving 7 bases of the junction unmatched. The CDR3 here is CASSSSPRGYGYTF. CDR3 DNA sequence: TGTGCCAGCAGTTCCTCCCCCAGGGGGTATGGCTACACCTTC.

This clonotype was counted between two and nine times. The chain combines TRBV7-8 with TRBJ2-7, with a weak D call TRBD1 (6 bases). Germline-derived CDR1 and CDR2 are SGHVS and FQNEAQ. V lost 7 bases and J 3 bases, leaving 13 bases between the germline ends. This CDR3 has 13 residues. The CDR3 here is CASTPGRGYEQYF. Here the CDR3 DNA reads TGTGCCAGCACCCCCGGCAGGGGCTACGAGCAGTACTTC.

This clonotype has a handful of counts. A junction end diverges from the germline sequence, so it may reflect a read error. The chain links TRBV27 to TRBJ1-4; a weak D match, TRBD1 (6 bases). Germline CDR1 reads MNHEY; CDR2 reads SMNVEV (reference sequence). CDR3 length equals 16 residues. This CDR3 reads CVSSLYRASTNEKLFF. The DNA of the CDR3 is TGTGTCAGCAGTTTATACAGGGCATCAACTAATGAAAAACTGTTTTTT. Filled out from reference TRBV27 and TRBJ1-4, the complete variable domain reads EAQVTQNPRYLITVTGKKLTVTCSQNMNHEYMSWYRQDPGLGLRQIYYSMNVEVTDKGDVPEGYKVSRKEKRNFPLILESPSPNQTSLYFCVSSLYRASTNEKLFFGSGTQLSVL.

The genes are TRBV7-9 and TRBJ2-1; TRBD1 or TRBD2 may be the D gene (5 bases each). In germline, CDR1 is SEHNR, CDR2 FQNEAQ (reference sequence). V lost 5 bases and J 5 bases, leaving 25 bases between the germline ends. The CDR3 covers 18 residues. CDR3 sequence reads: CASSLLWTGASRDNEQFF. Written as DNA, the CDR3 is TGTGCCAGCAGCCTACTTTGGACTGGGGCGAGTCGTGACAATGAGCAGTTCTTC.

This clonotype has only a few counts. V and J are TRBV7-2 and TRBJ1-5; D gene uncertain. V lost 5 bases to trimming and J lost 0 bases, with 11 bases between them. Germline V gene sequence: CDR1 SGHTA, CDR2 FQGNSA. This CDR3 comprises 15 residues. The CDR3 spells CASSRILYSNQPQHF. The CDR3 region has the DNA TGTGCCAGCAGCCGGATATTATATAGCAATCAGCCCCAGCATTTT.

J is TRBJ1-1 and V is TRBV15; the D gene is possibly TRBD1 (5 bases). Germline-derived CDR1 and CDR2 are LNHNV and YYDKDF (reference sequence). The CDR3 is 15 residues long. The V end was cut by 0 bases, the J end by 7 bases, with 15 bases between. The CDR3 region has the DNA TGTGCCACCAGCAGAGAAATCACCGGGACCGGTGAAGCTTTCTTT. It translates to CATSREITGTGEAFF.

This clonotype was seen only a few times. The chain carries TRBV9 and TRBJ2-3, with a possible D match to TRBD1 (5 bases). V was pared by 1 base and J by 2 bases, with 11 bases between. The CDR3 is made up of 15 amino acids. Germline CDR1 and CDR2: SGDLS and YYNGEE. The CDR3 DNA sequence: TGTGCCAGCAGCGTAAGTAACAGGTTCACAGATACGCAGTATTTT. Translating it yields CASSVSNRFTDTQYF.

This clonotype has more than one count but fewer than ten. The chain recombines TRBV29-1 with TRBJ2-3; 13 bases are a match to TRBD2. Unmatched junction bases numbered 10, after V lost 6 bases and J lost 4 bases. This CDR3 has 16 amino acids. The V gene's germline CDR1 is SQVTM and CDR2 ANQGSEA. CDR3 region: CSVTKTSGGAPDTQYF. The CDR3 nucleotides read TGCAGCGTCACAAAAACTAGCGGGGGGGCCCCAGATACGCAGTATTTT.

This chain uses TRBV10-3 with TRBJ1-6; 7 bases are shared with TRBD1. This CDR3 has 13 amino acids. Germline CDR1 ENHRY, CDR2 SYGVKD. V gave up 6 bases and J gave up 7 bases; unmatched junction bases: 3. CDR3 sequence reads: CAISGTENSPLHF. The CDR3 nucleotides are TGTGCCATCAGCGGGACAGAGAATTCACCCCTCCACTTT.

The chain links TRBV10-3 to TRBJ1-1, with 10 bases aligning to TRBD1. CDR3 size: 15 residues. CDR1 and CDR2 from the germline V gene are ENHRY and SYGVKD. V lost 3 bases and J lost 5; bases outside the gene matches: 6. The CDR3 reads CAISDEGQGRTEAFF. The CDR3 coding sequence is TGTGCCATCAGTGATGAGGGACAGGGGAGAACTGAAGCTTTCTTT.

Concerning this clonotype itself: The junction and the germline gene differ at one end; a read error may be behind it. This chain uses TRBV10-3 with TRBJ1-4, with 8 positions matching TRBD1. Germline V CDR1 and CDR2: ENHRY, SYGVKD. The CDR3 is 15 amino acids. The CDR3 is CATSDSDRGYEKLFF. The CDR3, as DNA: TGTGCCACCAGTGACTCCGACAGGGGCTATGAAAAACTGTTTTTT.

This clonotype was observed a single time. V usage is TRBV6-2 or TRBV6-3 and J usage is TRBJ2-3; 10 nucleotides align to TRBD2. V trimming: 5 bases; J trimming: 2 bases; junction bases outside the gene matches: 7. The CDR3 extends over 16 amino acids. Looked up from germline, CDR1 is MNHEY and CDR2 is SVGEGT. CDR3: CASSNALAGSTDTQYF. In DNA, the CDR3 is TGTGCCAGCAGTAACGCACTAGCGGGGTCCACAGATACGCAGTATTTT.

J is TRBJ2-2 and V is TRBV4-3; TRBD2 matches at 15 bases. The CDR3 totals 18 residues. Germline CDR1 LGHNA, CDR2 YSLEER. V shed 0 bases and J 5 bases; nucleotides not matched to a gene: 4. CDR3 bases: TGCGCCAGCAGCCAAGATATCGGGACTAGCGGGGGGACCGGGGAGCTGTTTTTT. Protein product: CASSQDIGTSGGTGELFF.

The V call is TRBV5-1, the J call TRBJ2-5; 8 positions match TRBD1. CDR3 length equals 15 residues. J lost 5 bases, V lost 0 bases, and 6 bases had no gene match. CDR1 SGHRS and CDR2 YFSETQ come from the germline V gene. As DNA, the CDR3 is TGCGCCAGCAGCTTGGCGGGACAGGCGGGGGAGACCCAGTACTTC. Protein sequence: CASSLAGQAGETQYF.